This T cell receptor beta chain is drawn from a study of T cell repertoires in cytomegalovirus infection. Study summary: Well-studied HLA-B-restricted CMV epitopes were used in the study alongside recently identified HLA-C-restricted ones. Public TCR beta signature analysis indicated the presence of both CMV infection and matching HLA type. Study-wide results and caveats: Summed frequency of public TCR beta families distinguished CMV carriers with the relevant HLA. HLA-C-restricted CMV-specific TCR beta clonotypes were dominant in the ex vivo response.

Details on this clonotype: Its matching antigen is unknown.

TCRdb called the reads again in MiXCR, with one record for every CDR3 protein. The sample gives about 280,000 distinct CDR3 sequences, around 20% of which show up once; roughly 20% is in the top ten. This clonotype was sampled from a human donor in good health (CMV status not recorded). Some clones in this sample may be carry-over from other donors' samples. Source: cultured PBMCs, taken from culture after CMV antigen stimulation.

CDR3: CSAKTRKDEQFF. CDR3 DNA: TGCAGTGCTAAGACTAGAAAGGATGAGCAGTTCTTC. J is TRBJ2-1 and V is TRBV20-1, with D possibly being TRBD2 (6 bases). Trimming removed 4 bases at V and 8 bases at J, with 12 bases between. From germline, CDR1 is DFQATT and CDR2 SNEGSKA (reference sequence). CDR3 length: 12 residues.